This T cell receptor beta chain is drawn from a study of blood T cell repertoires in COVID-19. Study summary: T cells, B-cell-depleted T cells, or PBMCs supplied cDNA or gDNA.

Original processing methods: Nucleated cell counts were estimated from reference gene primer amplification. Here immunoSEQ multiplex PCR was the method, and the copy in TCRdb shows in-frame clones only, minus some. Clone size and the V and J calls come from that table; the DNA yielded D and trimming. The table lists about 370,000 clones, 89% of them singletons. The length of the CDR3 is 15 residues. Trimming took off 1 base at V and 8 bases at J, with 17 bases between the two ends. Germline CDR1 SGHTA, CDR2 FQGNSA. The specimen was peripheral blood. The chain is built from TRBV7-2 and TRBJ1-2; D perhaps matches TRBD1 (6 bases). This TCR derives from a woman in her thirties with COVID-19, enrolled during active disease. The CDR3 DNA reads as TGTGCCAGCAGCTTAGTCCGGACAAGGGGGTACGGCTACACCTTC. It yields the protein CASSLVRTRGYGYTF.